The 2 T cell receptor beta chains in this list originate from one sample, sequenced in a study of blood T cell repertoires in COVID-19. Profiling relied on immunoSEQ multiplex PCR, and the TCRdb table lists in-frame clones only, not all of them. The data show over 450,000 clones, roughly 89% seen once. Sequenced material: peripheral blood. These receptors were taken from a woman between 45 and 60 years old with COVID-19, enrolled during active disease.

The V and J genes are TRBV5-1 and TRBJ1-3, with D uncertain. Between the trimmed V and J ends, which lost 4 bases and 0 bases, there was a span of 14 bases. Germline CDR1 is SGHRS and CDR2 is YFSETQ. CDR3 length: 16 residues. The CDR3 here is CASSGRGLSSGNTIYF. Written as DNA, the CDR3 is TGCGCCAGCAGCGGCCGGGGATTGAGCTCTGGAAACACCATATATTTT.

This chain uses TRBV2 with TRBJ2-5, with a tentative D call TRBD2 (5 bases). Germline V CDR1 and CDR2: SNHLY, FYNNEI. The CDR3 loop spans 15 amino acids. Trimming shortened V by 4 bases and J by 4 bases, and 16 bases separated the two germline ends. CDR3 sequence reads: CASSGDYRDGETQYF. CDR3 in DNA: TGTGCCAGCAGTGGTGACTACCGAGACGGAGAGACCCAGTACTTC.